A single sample gave rise to the 16 T cell receptor beta chains below, sequenced in a study of blood T cell repertoires in COVID-19. Using immunoSEQ multiplex PCR, the repertoire was profiled, and TCRdb retains in-frame clones only, with some absent. The sample consists of a few hundred thousand clones, roughly 89% of them appearing once. The sample consisted of peripheral blood. Source of these receptors: a woman in her fifties or sixties with COVID-19, enrolled during active disease.

The chain recombines TRBV5-4 with TRBJ2-3, with TRBD2 identical over 8 bases. Germline CDR1 SGHNT, CDR2 YYREEE (reference sequence). CDR3 size: 14 residues. J lost 5 bases, V lost 4 bases, and 6 bases had no gene match. CDR3 coding DNA: TGTGCCAGCAGCCCCGGGGGGGCAGAAGATACGCAGTATTTT. Amino acids: CASSPGGAEDTQYF.

The gene calls are TRBV7-2 and TRBJ2-5; TRBD2 matches at 8 bases. This CDR3 is built from 18 residues. Germline assignment: CDR1 SGHTA and CDR2 FQGNSA. After removal of 2 bases from V and 4 bases from J, the junction contained 15 bases not matched to a gene. The chain's CDR3 is CASSLRGAGALRRETQYF. In DNA, the CDR3 is TGTGCCAGCAGCTTAAGAGGAGCGGGGGCCCTCCGTCGAGAGACCCAGTACTTC.

This chain joins TRBV10-3 and TRBJ2-5; 8 bases match TRBD2. Germline V gene lookup returns CDR1 ENHRY and CDR2 SYGVKD. Germline trimming cut 11 bases from V and 4 bases from J; bases unmatched to any gene: 9. The CDR3 covers 13 residues. CDR3 in DNA: TGTGCCGCTCGCGGGCTAGCGGGAGAGACCCAGTACTTC. Translated, it gives CAARGLAGETQYF.

The chain joins TRBV6-4 to TRBJ2-6; D is ambiguous. The V and J ends lost 6 bases and 4 bases respectively, with 10 bases between them. Germline V gene sequence: CDR1 MRHNA, CDR2 SNTAGT. The CDR3 length is 14 residues. This CDR3 is CASSEEAGANVLTF. CDR3 sequence (DNA): TGTGCCAGCAGCGAAGAGGCAGGGGCCAACGTCCTGACTTTC.

V usage is TRBV5-1 and J usage is TRBJ2-1, with 7 bases aligning to TRBD2. The V segment lost 4 bases and the J segment 3 bases; nucleotides outside the gene matches: 13. Per the germline V gene, CDR1 is SGHRS and CDR2 is YFSETQ. The CDR3 is 17 residues long. The CDR3 nucleotides are TGCGCCAGCAGCCCCCATGGGGGGGGGAGGATCTACAATGAGCAGTTCTTC. It codes for CASSPHGGGRIYNEQFF.

This clone has a single count. The sample contains more than one DNA sequence encoding this CDR3. The chain combines TRBV7-9 with TRBJ2-5; a weak D match, TRBD1 (6 bases). The germline V gene encodes CDR1 SEHNR and CDR2 FQNEAQ (reference sequence). The CDR3 loop spans 13 amino acids. Trimming pared 0 bases from V and 4 bases from J, leaving 6 bases between. The CDR3 bases are TGTGCCAGCAGCTTAGCAGGGGGAGAGACCCAGTACTTC. It specifies CASSLAGGETQYF.

The chain uses TRBV4-2 and TRBJ1-2; no reliable D call. This CDR3 spans 14 amino acids. The V gene's germline CDR1 is LGHNA and CDR2 YNFKEQ. The V end lost 4 bases, the J end lost 3 bases, and 12 bases lay between the germline ends. The CDR3 coding sequence is TGTGCCAGCAGCCCTCAGCGGTGGGACTATGGCTACACCTTC. Residues: CASSPQRWDYGYTF.

The CDR3 protein is CASRPTGGGAGNTIYF. CDR3 in DNA: TGTGCCAGCAGACCCACGGGGGGGGGCGCTGGAAACACCATATATTTT. The chain recombines TRBV11-2 with TRBJ1-3; TRBD1 is a possible D gene (6 bases). The CDR3 has 16 amino acids. The germline CDR1 and CDR2 sequences are SGHAT and FQNNGV. The ends were cut back, 6 bases at V and 2 bases at J, with 17 bases in the middle.

V is TRBV9 and J is TRBJ1-2, with TRBD1 as a possible D gene (5 bases). CDR1 is SGDLS and CDR2 is YYNGEE in the germline V gene. V dropped 6 bases and J dropped 4 bases, with 13 bases sitting between them. The CDR3 contains 13 residues. The CDR3 spells CASNLKGPYGYTF. CDR3 bases: TGTGCCAGCAACTTAAAGGGGCCCTATGGCTACACCTTC.

This clone has just one count. The V gene is TRBV7-2, the J gene TRBJ2-5, with 15 bases fitting TRBD2. Germline loops: CDR1 SGHTA, CDR2 FQGNSA. J was trimmed by 9 bases and V by 5 bases; bases with no gene match: 10. The CDR3 is made up of 16 amino acids. The CDR3 DNA is TGTGCCAGCAGCCGCAGGACTAGCGGGGGGGCCGAGCCCCAGTACTTC. Translating gives CASSRRTSGGAEPQYF.

The table lists this clone with a count of one. The J gene is TRBJ2-1, the V gene TRBV6-4; 7 nucleotides line up with TRBD2. The junction had 5 bases not matched to a gene; V was cut back by 8 bases and J by 10 bases. CDR1 is MRHNA, CDR2 SNTAGT, per germline. The CDR3 is made up of 11 amino acids. CDR3 in amino acids: CASGKGGEQFF. The CDR3 DNA follows: TGTGCCAGCGGAAAGGGAGGGGAGCAGTTCTTC.

V and J are TRBV19 and TRBJ2-2; the D gene is possibly TRBD2 (5 bases). The germline gives CDR1 LNHDA, CDR2 SQIVND (reference sequence). The CDR3 is 12 amino acids. This CDR3 reads CLGSVDTGELFF. In nucleotides, the CDR3 is TGTCTTGGGAGCGTAGACACCGGGGAGCTGTTTTTT.

V and J are TRBV4-2 and TRBJ1-5, with 9 positions matching TRBD1. The ends lost 4 bases at V and 11 bases at J; junction bases unmatched: 18. Germline CDR1 is LGHNA and CDR2 is YNFKEQ. This CDR3 is built from 17 residues. In DNA, the CDR3 is TGTGCCAGCAGCCTCCAAGCCCGAGACAGGGGGGACGGGTCCCAGCATTTT. It is translated as CASSLQARDRGDGSQHF.

The chain is built from TRBV23-1 and TRBJ1-1; 12 positions match TRBD1. TRBV23-1 is marked as an open reading frame, function uncertain. The V and J ends lost 10 bases and 7 bases, in that order; junction bases with no gene match: 10. The CDR3 consists of 14 residues. The CDR3 protein is CATSSGTGGYEAFF. The CDR3 bases are TGCGCCACTTCCTCCGGGACAGGGGGCTATGAAGCTTTCTTT.

This chain uses TRBV6-5 with TRBJ2-5; maybe TRBD1 (6 bases). The germline gives CDR1 MNHEY, CDR2 SVGAGI. Deletions cut 6 bases from V and 5 bases from J, with 19 bases between. The CDR3 has 15 residues. The CDR3 region has the DNA TGTGCCAGCAGGGGGTGGCAGGGGATACGGGAGACCCAGTACTTC. Protein product: CASRGWQGIRETQYF.

This sequence joins TRBV19 and TRBJ1-6; 7 positions agree with TRBD1. CDR3 length equals 17 residues. Germline CDR1 reads LNHDA; CDR2 reads SQIVND (reference sequence). After removal of 2 bases from V and 6 bases from J, the junction contained 10 bases not matched to a gene. The CDR3 DNA follows: TGTGCCAGTAGTATAAAGGGACAGCTCTCCCTTAATTCACCCCTCCACTTT. It is translated as CASSIKGQLSLNSPLHF.